This T cell receptor (beta chain) derives from a study of blood T cell repertoires in COVID-19 (dated by TCRdb to the early 2020s). About the study as a whole: Samples covering the acute and convalescent phases of COVID-19 were provided by collaborators in the United States, Italy and Spain. The material from the prospective study consisted of cDNA or gDNA derived from T cells, B-cell-depleted T cells, or PBMCs. Deeply sampled blood TCRbeta repertoires from subjects exposed to, actively infected with, or recovered from COVID-19 were included in the dataset. A freely available public database, intended as a resource for researchers studying the immune response to SARS-CoV-2, is where the repertoires were released. Samples came from the ongoing ImmuneRACE study (first 160 participants) plus 1,254 subjects from 6 global collaborators. The sample metadata nearly always contained a de-identified subject ID, COVID-19 status, age in years and sex. HLA class I and class II types, where available, came from metadata supplied by the sample provider rather than from assay-based typing. What the study reported, not specific to this receptor: The amount of clinical and demographic metadata varied by source and participant and was provided uncurated.

In the prospective study, participants were roughly 18 to 95 years old, resided in 24 geographic areas of the United States, and were enrolled through a virtual design. Cohort assignment in the prospective study relied on participant-reported clinical history from a screening survey and a study questionnaire. Recovered participants in ImmuneRACE Cohort 3 were defined by two consecutive negative NP/OP PCR tests, clearance by a healthcare professional, or resolution of symptoms. In the prospective study, mobile phlebotomists collected whole blood, serum and a nasopharyngeal or oropharyngeal swab from each participant. Participants in the prospective study had the option to provide additional blood draws and questionnaires over a 2-month period. Blood samples from the prospective study were shipped frozen or at room temperature prior to DNA extraction. TCRbeta CDR3 regions were amplified from genomic DNA by means of the immunoSEQ Assay, a bias-controlled multiplex PCR. The authors' pipeline ran thus. Nucleated cell counts per sample were estimated from amplification of reference gene primers within the assay. Sequence reads were collapsed and filtered to measure the absolute abundance of every unique TCRbeta CDR3 rearrangement. For each sample, productive Simpson clonality was calculated by taking the square root of Simpson's diversity index across productive rearrangements. TCRdb obtained this table from immuneACCESS and retained in-frame rearrangements with V and J assigned. These tables miss some clones; where compared with another copy, unresolved V genes account for less than half of the shortfall, and the remainder is unexplained. The DNA was the basis for D and trimming; V, J and clone size are from that table. The sample has approximately 450,000 clones on record, around 91% of them singletons. About 1.1% of the sample lies in the top ten.

With regard to this clone: Which antigen it targets is not known. No per-base quality is available; no much larger clone lies one base away.

There are 16 amino acids in the CDR3, from cysteine to phenylalanine inclusive. Only the CDR3 portion is preserved as DNA: 48 bases, with reading frame beginning at the first base. CDR1 and CDR2 are drawn from the germline V gene: MDHEN, SYDVKM. Deletion took 4 bases off V and 5 bases off J, with a span of 17 bases between the germline ends. Sequencing input: PBMCs or T cells enriched from blood (not recorded which). The rearranged segments are TRBV28 and TRBJ2-2; the D segment cannot be called with confidence. This receptor was taken from a man aged 30-40 years who had recovered from COVID-19. CDR3 reads: CASSSRLSDSTGELFF. The nucleotide sequence reads TGTGCCAGCAGTTCCCGGCTCAGCGACTCAACCGGGGAGCTGTTTTTT.